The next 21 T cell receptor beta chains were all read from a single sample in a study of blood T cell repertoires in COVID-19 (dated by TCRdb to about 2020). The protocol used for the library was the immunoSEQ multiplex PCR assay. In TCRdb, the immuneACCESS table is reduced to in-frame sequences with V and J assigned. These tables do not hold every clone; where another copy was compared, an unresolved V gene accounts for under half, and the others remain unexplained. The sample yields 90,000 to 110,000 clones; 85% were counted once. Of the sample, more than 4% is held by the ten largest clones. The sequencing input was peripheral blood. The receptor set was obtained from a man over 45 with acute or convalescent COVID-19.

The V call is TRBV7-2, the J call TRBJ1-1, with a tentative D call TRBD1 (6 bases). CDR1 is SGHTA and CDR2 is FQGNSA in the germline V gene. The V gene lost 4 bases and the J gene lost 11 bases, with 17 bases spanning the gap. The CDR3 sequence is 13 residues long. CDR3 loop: CASSYFDTGYAFF. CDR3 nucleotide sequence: TGTGCCAGCAGCTATTTTGACACAGGGTATGCTTTCTTT.

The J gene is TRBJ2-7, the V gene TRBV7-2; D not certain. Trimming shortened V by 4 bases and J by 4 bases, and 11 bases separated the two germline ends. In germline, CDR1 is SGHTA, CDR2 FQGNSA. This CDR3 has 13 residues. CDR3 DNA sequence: TGTGCCAGCAGCTCCGGAGTTGGGTACGAGCAGTACTTC. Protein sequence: CASSSGVGYEQYF.

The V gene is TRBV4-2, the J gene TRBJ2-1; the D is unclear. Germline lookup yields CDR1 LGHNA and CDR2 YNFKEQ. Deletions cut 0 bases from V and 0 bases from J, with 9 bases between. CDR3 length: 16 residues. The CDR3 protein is CASSQEGSSSYNEQFF. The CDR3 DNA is TGTGCCAGCAGCCAAGAGGGCAGCAGCTCCTACAATGAGCAGTTCTTC.

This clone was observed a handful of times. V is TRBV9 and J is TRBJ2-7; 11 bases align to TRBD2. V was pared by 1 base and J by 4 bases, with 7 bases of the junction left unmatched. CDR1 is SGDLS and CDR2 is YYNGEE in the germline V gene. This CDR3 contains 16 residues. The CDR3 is CASSVSQTSGTYEQYF. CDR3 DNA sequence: TGTGCCAGCAGCGTATCCCAGACTAGCGGGACATACGAGCAGTACTTC. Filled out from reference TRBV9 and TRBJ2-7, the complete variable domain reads DSGVTQTPKHLITATGQRVTLRCSPRSGDLSVYWYQQSLDQGLQFLIQYYNGEERAKGNILERFSAQQFPDLHSELNLSSLELGDSALYFCASSVSQTSGTYEQYFGPGTRLTVT.

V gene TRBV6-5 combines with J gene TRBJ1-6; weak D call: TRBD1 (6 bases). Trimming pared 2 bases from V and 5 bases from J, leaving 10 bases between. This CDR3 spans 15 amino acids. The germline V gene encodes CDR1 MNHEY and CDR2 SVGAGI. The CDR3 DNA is TGTGCCAGCAGTTACGGGACACTAAATAATTCACCCCTCCACTTT. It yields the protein CASSYGTLNNSPLHF.

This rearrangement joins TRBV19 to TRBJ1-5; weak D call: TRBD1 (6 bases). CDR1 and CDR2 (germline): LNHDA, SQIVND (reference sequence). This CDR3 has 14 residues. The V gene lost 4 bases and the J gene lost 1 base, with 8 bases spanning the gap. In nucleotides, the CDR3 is TGTGCCAGTAGTAGGACAGCGAGCAATCAGCCCCAGCATTTT. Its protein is CASSRTASNQPQHF.

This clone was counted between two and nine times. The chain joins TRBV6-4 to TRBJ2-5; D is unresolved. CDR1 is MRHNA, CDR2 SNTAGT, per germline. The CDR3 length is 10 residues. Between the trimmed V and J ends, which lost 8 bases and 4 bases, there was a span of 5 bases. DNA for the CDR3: TGTGCCAGCGCCGGAGAGACCCAGTACTTC. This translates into CASAGETQYF.

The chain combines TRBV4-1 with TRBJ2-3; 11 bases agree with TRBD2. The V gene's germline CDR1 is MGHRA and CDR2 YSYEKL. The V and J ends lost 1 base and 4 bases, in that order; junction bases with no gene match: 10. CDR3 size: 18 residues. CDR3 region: CASSQGLIAGGSADTQYF. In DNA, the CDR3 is TGCGCCAGCAGCCAAGGTTTGATAGCGGGGGGGTCCGCAGATACGCAGTATTTT.

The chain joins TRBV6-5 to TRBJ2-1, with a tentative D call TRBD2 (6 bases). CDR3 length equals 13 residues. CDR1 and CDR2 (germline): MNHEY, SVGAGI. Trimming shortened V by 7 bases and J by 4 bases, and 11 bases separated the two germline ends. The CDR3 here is CASNPSAYNEQFF. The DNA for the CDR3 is TGTGCCAGCAATCCTAGCGCGTACAATGAGCAGTTCTTC.

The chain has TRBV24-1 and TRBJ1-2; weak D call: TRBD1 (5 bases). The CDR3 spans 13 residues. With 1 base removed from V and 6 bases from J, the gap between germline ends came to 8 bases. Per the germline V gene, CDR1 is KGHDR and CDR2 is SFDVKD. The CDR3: CATSDFQGNGYTF. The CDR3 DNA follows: TGTGCCACCAGTGATTTTCAGGGAAATGGCTACACCTTC.

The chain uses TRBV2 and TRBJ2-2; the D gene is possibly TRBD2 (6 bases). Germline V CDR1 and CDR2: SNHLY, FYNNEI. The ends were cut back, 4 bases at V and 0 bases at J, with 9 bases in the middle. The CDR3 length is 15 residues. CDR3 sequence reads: CASSGRGANTGELFF. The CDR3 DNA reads TGTGCCAGCAGTGGGAGGGGCGCGAACACCGGGGAGCTGTTTTTT.

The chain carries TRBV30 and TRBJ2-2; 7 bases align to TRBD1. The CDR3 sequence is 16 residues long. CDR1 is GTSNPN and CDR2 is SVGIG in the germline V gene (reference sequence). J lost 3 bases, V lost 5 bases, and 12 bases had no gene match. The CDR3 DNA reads TGTGCCTGGGTCCCTTCAGGGGGACGGGACACCGGGGAGCTGTTTTTT. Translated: CAWVPSGGRDTGELFF.

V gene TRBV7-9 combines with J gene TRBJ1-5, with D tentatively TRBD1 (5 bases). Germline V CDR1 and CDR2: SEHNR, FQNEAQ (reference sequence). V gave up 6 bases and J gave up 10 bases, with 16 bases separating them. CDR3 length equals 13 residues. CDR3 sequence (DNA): TGTGCCAGCAGAATCGATGGGACTTATCCCCAGCATTTT. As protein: CASRIDGTYPQHF. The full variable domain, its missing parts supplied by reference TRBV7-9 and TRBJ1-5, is DTGVSQNPRHKITKRGQNVTFRCDPISEHNRLYWYRQTLGQGPEFLTYFQNEAQLEKSRLLSDRFSAERPKGSFSTLEIQRTEQGDSAMYLCASRIDGTYPQHFGDGTRLSIL.

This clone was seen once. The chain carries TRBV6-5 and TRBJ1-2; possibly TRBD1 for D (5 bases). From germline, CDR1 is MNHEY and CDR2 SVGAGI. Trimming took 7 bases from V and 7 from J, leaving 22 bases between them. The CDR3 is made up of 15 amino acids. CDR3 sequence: CASTIGGGALSGYTF. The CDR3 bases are TGTGCCAGCACGATTGGCGGAGGGGCGCTTAGTGGCTACACCTTC.

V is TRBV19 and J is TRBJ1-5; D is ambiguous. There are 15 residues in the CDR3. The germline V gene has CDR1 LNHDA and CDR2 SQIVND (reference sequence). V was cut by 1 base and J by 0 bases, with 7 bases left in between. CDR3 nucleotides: TGTGCCAGTAGTATAGTGAGATATAGCAATCAGCCCCAGCATTTT. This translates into CASSIVRYSNQPQHF. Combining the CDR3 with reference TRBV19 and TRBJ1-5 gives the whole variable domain DGGITQSPKYLFRKEGQNVTLSCEQNLNHDAMYWYRQDPGQGLRLIYYSQIVNDFQKGDIAEGYSVSREKKESFPLTVTSAQKNPTAFYLCASSIVRYSNQPQHFGDGTRLSIL.

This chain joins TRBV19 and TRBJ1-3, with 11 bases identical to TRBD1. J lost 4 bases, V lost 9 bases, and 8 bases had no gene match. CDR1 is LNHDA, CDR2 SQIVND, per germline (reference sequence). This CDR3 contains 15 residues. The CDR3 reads CARTPDRGLGNTIYF. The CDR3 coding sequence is TGTGCCAGGACCCCGGACAGGGGGCTAGGAAACACCATATATTTT.

CDR3 sequence (DNA): TGTGCCACCAGCAGAGATCGAAGACTAGCGGGAGCGGTTAATGAGCAGTTCTTC. Amino acids: CATSRDRRLAGAVNEQFF. The chain employs TRBV15 and TRBJ2-1, with TRBD2 identical over 12 bases. The J segment lost 7 bases and the V segment lost 0 bases, leaving 10 bases of the junction unmatched. The length of the CDR3 is 18 residues. CDR1 and CDR2 (germline): LNHNV, YYDKDF (reference sequence).

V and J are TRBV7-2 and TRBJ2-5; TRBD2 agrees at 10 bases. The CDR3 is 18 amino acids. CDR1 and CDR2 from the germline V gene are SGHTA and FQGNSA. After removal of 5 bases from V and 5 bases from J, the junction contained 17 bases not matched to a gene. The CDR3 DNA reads TGTGCCAGCAGCCCGGGGGCGGCGGGACTAGCGCGTCGGGAGACCCAGTACTTC. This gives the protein CASSPGAAGLARRETQYF.

In DNA, the CDR3 is TGTGCCAGCACCCGAGACAGGGGCACCTACGAGCAGTACTTC. It yields the protein CASTRDRGTYEQYF. The V and J genes are TRBV6-5 and TRBJ2-7, with TRBD1 matching 8 bases. The V gene end was trimmed by 7 bases and the J gene end by 2 bases; junction bases not matched to a gene: 7. CDR3 size: 14 residues. The germline V gene has CDR1 MNHEY and CDR2 SVGAGI.

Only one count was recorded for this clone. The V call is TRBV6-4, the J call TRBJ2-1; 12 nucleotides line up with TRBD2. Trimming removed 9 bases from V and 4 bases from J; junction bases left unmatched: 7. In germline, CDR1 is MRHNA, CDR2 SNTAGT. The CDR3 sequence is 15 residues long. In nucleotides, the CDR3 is TGTGCCAGTTCAACCGGGACTAGCGGGTACAATGAGCAGTTCTTC. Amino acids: CASSTGTSGYNEQFF.

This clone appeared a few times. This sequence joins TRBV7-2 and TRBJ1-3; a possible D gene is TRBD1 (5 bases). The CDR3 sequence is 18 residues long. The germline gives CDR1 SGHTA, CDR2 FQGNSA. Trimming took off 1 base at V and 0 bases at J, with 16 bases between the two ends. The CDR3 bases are TGTGCCAGCAGCTTAGACGTTATCGGGGGATACTCTGGAAACACCATATATTTT. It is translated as CASSLDVIGGYSGNTIYF.